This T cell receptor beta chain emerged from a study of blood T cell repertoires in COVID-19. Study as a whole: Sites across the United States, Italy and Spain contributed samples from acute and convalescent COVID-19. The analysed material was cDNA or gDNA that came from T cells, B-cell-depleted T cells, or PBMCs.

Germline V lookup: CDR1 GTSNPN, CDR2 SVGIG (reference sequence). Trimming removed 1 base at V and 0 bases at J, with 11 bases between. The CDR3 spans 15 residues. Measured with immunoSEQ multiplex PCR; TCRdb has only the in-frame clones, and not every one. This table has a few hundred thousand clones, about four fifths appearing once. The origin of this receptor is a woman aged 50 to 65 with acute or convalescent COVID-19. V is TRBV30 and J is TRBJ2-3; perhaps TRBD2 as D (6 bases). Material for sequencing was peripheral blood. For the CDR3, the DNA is TGTGCCTGGAGTGGAGGGACTCGTAGCACAGATACGCAGTATTTT. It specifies CAWSGGTRSTDTQYF. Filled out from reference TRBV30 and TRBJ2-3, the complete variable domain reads SQTIHQWPATLVQPVGSPLSLECTVEGTSNPNLYWYRQAAGRGLQLLFYSVGIGQISSEVPQNLSASRPQDRQFILSSKKLLLSDSGFYLCAWSGGTRSTDTQYFGPGTRLTVL.